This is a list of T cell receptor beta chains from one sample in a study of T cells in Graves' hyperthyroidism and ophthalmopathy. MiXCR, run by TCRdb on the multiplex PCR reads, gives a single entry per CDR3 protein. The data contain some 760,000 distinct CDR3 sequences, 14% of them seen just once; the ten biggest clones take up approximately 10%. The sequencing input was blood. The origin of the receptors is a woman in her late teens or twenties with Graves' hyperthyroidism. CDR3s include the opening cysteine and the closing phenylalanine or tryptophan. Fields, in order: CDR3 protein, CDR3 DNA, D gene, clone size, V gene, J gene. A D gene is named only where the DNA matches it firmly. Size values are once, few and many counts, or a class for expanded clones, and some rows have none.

CDR3aa: CASSDTGETQYF; CDR3nt: TGTGCCAGCAGTGACACGGGAGAGACCCAGTACTTC; d_gene: -; abundance: few; v_gene: TRBV6-4; j_gene: TRBJ2-5
CDR3aa: CASKMDTITGELFF; CDR3nt: TGTGCCAGTAAGATGGACACTATAACCGGGGAGCTGTTTTTT; d_gene: -; abundance: -; v_gene: TRBV19; j_gene: TRBJ2-2
CDR3aa: CASSYWGVNYEQYF; CDR3nt: TGTGCCAGCAGTTATTGGGGGGTTAACTACGAGCAGTACTTC; d_gene: -; abundance: many; v_gene: TRBV6-2/TRBV6-3; j_gene: TRBJ2-7
CDR3aa: CAWEQGLNQPQHF; CDR3nt: TGTGCCTGGGAACAGGGACTCAATCAGCCCCAGCATTTT; d_gene: -; abundance: many; v_gene: TRBV30; j_gene: TRBJ1-5
CDR3aa: CATSRDYRADTQYF; CDR3nt: TGTGCCACCAGCAGAGATTACCGGGCAGATACGCAGTATTTT; d_gene: -; abundance: many; v_gene: TRBV15; j_gene: TRBJ2-3
CDR3aa: CASSLTGSRTEAFF; CDR3nt: TGTGCCAGCTCACTTACAGGGTCCCGGACTGAAGCTTTCTTT; d_gene: -; abundance: many; v_gene: TRBV18; j_gene: TRBJ1-1
CDR3aa: CASSYRDWGFSDTQYF; CDR3nt: TGTGCCAGCAGTTACCGGGACTGGGGCTTTTCAGATACGCAGTATTTT; d_gene: -; abundance: -; v_gene: TRBV28; j_gene: TRBJ2-3
CDR3aa: CASSLDRAVETQYF; CDR3nt: TGTGCCAGCAGCCTAGACAGGGCGGTGGAGACCCAGTACTTC; d_gene: TRBD1; abundance: few; v_gene: TRBV7-3; j_gene: TRBJ2-5
CDR3aa: CATSDSSEAGLSTDTQYF; CDR3nt: TGTGCCACCAGTGATTCTTCTGAGGCTGGCCTTAGCACAGATACGCAGTATTTT; d_gene: -; abundance: many; v_gene: TRBV24-1; j_gene: TRBJ2-3
CDR3aa: CASLTGEGKKTQYF; CDR3nt: TGTGCCAGCTTGACAGGGGAGGGGAAAAAGACCCAGTACTTC; d_gene: -; abundance: -; v_gene: TRBV7-9; j_gene: TRBJ2-5
CDR3aa: CAVDGIANYGYTF; CDR3nt: TGTGCCGTGGACGGAATAGCTAACTATGGCTACACCTTC; d_gene: -; abundance: many; v_gene: TRBV30; j_gene: TRBJ1-2
CDR3aa: CSARDPGQGGEQYF; CDR3nt: TGCAGTGCTAGAGACCCGGGACAGGGCGGCGAGCAGTACTTC; d_gene: TRBD1; abundance: many; v_gene: TRBV20-1; j_gene: TRBJ2-7
CDR3aa: CASIMDSNQPQHF; CDR3nt: TGTGCCAGCATCATGGATAGCAATCAGCCCCAGCATTTT; d_gene: -; abundance: many; v_gene: TRBV2; j_gene: TRBJ1-5
CDR3aa: CATSSAESSYNEQFF; CDR3nt: TGTGCCACCAGTTCCGCGGAAAGCTCCTACAATGAGCAGTTCTTC; d_gene: -; abundance: few; v_gene: TRBV24-1; j_gene: TRBJ2-1
CDR3aa: CAISESVVFGRVSTYEQYF; CDR3nt: TGTGCCATCAGTGAGTCGGTAGTTTTTGGGCGGGTATCTACCTACGAGCAGTACTTC; d_gene: -; abundance: -; v_gene: TRBV10-3; j_gene: TRBJ2-7
CDR3aa: CASSRASGRVPGELFF; CDR3nt: TGTGCCAGCAGCCGAGCTAGCGGGAGGGTCCCCGGGGAGCTGTTTTTT; d_gene: TRBD2; abundance: -; v_gene: TRBV14; j_gene: TRBJ2-2
CDR3aa: CASSYTRAQETQYF; CDR3nt: TGTGCCAGCAGTTACACCCGGGCCCAAGAGACCCAGTACTTC; d_gene: -; abundance: many; v_gene: TRBV6-2/TRBV6-3; j_gene: TRBJ2-5
CDR3aa: CAISAGTAVFSSYNEQFF; CDR3nt: TGTGCCATTTCGGCCGGGACAGCGGTCTTCAGCTCCTACAATGAGCAGTTCTTC; d_gene: TRBD1; abundance: few; v_gene: TRBV7-9; j_gene: TRBJ2-1
CDR3aa: CASSEQPTGGGYDTQYF; CDR3nt: TGTGCCAGCAGCGAGCAACCAACGGGAGGGGGGTACGATACGCAGTATTTT; d_gene: TRBD2; abundance: few; v_gene: TRBV7-3; j_gene: TRBJ2-3
CDR3aa: CASRRDGINYGYTF; CDR3nt: TGTGCCAGCAGACGGGACGGAATAAACTATGGCTACACCTTC; d_gene: -; abundance: few; v_gene: TRBV27; j_gene: TRBJ1-2
CDR3aa: CASSPTTRTWYNEQFF; CDR3nt: TGTGCCAGTAGTCCCACTACAAGAACCTGGTACAATGAGCAGTTCTTC; d_gene: -; abundance: few; v_gene: TRBV19; j_gene: TRBJ2-1
CDR3aa: CASSHGIYGRGLGYEQYF; CDR3nt: TGCGCCAGCAGCCACGGGATATATGGCAGGGGGCTTGGCTACGAGCAGTACTTC; d_gene: TRBD1; abundance: few; v_gene: TRBV4-1; j_gene: TRBJ2-7
CDR3aa: CASSPAQGVYEQYF; CDR3nt: TGCGCCAGCTCCCCGGCACAGGGGGTTTACGAGCAGTACTTC; d_gene: TRBD1; abundance: many; v_gene: TRBV5-1; j_gene: TRBJ2-7
CDR3aa: CASSEEGGWGQPQHF; CDR3nt: TGTGCCAGCAGTGAAGAGGGGGGGTGGGGCCAGCCCCAGCATTTT; d_gene: -; abundance: many; v_gene: TRBV2; j_gene: TRBJ1-5
CDR3aa: CASRDRSSYEQYF; CDR3nt: TGTGCCAGCAGGGACAGGAGCTCCTACGAGCAGTACTTC; d_gene: TRBD1; abundance: many; v_gene: TRBV7-9; j_gene: TRBJ2-7
CDR3aa: CASCDRGPVPYNEQFF; CDR3nt: TGTGCCAGTTGCGACAGGGGGCCCGTCCCCTACAATGAGCAGTTCTTC; d_gene: TRBD1; abundance: -; v_gene: TRBV6-1; j_gene: TRBJ2-1
CDR3aa: CASSPRDSVYNEQFF; CDR3nt: TGTGCCAGTAGCCCACGGGACAGCGTATACAATGAGCAGTTCTTC; d_gene: TRBD1; abundance: few; v_gene: TRBV19; j_gene: TRBJ2-1
CDR3aa: CATSGTGTSYGYTF; CDR3nt: TGTGCCACCAGCGGAACCGGGACGTCCTATGGCTACACCTTC; d_gene: -; abundance: few; v_gene: TRBV15; j_gene: TRBJ1-2
CDR3aa: CASSFGTVWTGELFF; CDR3nt: TGCGCCAGCAGCTTCGGGACAGTTTGGACCGGGGAGCTGTTTTTT; d_gene: TRBD1; abundance: -; v_gene: TRBV4-1; j_gene: TRBJ2-2
CDR3aa: CASSWTGSYNEQFF; CDR3nt: TGTGCCAGCAGCTGGACAGGGTCCTACAATGAGCAGTTCTTC; d_gene: TRBD1; abundance: many; v_gene: TRBV7-3; j_gene: TRBJ2-1
CDR3aa: CASSFGSNANEQFF; CDR3nt: TGTGCCAGCAGCTTCGGGAGTAACGCGAATGAGCAGTTCTTC; d_gene: -; abundance: -; v_gene: TRBV11-3; j_gene: TRBJ2-1
CDR3aa: CASSLKVPSLDYNEQFF; CDR3nt: TGTGCCAGCAGCTTAAAGGTACCCTCCCTCGACTACAATGAGCAGTTCTTC; d_gene: -; abundance: many; v_gene: TRBV7-8; j_gene: TRBJ2-1
CDR3aa: CSVPTLGIQETQYF; CDR3nt: TGCAGCGTTCCCACCTTGGGGATCCAAGAGACCCAGTACTTC; d_gene: -; abundance: few; v_gene: TRBV29-1; j_gene: TRBJ2-5
CDR3aa: CASSYTPGEGRTDTQYF; CDR3nt: TGTGCCAGCAGTTACACCCCGGGGGAGGGGAGAACAGATACGCAGTATTTT; d_gene: TRBD2; abundance: -; v_gene: TRBV6-9; j_gene: TRBJ2-3
CDR3aa: CAIGPAGGTYDEQFF; CDR3nt: TGTGCCATCGGGCCAGCGGGAGGAACCTACGATGAGCAGTTCTTC; d_gene: TRBD2; abundance: -; v_gene: TRBV10-3; j_gene: TRBJ2-1
CDR3aa: CSVRPGGSYEQYF; CDR3nt: TGCAGCGTTCGCCCAGGGGGTTCCTACGAGCAGTACTTC; d_gene: TRBD1; abundance: -; v_gene: TRBV29-1; j_gene: TRBJ2-7
CDR3aa: CASSEGQGLVDEQYF; CDR3nt: TGTGCCAGCAGTGAGGGACAGGGGCTGGTCGACGAGCAGTACTTC; d_gene: TRBD1; abundance: -; v_gene: TRBV2; j_gene: TRBJ2-7
CDR3aa: CASMHRAYNEQFF; CDR3nt: TGTGCCAGCATGCACAGGGCCTACAATGAGCAGTTCTTC; d_gene: -; abundance: many; v_gene: TRBV2; j_gene: TRBJ2-1
CDR3aa: CASSPRTSGRAWGVNEQFF; CDR3nt: TGTGCCAGTAGTCCAAGGACTAGCGGGAGGGCCTGGGGGGTCAATGAGCAGTTCTTC; d_gene: TRBD2; abundance: -; v_gene: TRBV19; j_gene: TRBJ2-1
CDR3aa: CASSIDRAQPFF; CDR3nt: TGTGCCAGCAGTATCGACAGGGCGCAGCCTTTCTTT; d_gene: TRBD1; abundance: few; v_gene: TRBV27; j_gene: TRBJ1-1
CDR3aa: CATSDFRGQPQHF; CDR3nt: TGTGCCACCAGTGATTTCCGGGGGCAGCCCCAGCATTTT; d_gene: -; abundance: many; v_gene: TRBV24-1; j_gene: TRBJ1-5
CDR3aa: CASSPRPKFPHYEQYF; CDR3nt: TGCGCCAGCAGCCCAAGGCCGAAATTCCCCCACTACGAGCAGTACTTC; d_gene: -; abundance: -; v_gene: TRBV4-1; j_gene: TRBJ2-7
CDR3aa: CASSHSGITDTQYF; CDR3nt: TGTGCCAGCAGCCATAGCGGGATAACAGATACGCAGTATTTT; d_gene: TRBD2; abundance: -; v_gene: TRBV4-2; j_gene: TRBJ2-3
CDR3aa: CASSIGHPPYEQYF; CDR3nt: TGTGCCAGTAGTATTGGACACCCTCCTTACGAGCAGTACTTC; d_gene: -; abundance: few; v_gene: TRBV19; j_gene: TRBJ2-7
CDR3aa: CASSILGGPDGETQYF; CDR3nt: TGTGCCAGCAGCATATTAGGGGGCCCAGACGGAGAGACCCAGTACTTC; d_gene: TRBD1; abundance: -; v_gene: TRBV5-4; j_gene: TRBJ2-5
CDR3aa: CASSVGVAGTQYF; CDR3nt: TGTGCCAGCAGCGTAGGAGTAGCGGGGACGCAGTATTTT; d_gene: TRBD2; abundance: -; v_gene: TRBV9; j_gene: TRBJ2-3
CDR3aa: CASSNLPANTEAFF; CDR3nt: TGTGCCAGCAGCAATCTGCCAGCGAACACTGAAGCTTTCTTT; d_gene: -; abundance: few; v_gene: TRBV3-1; j_gene: TRBJ1-1
CDR3aa: CASSSRGSGSYEQYF; CDR3nt: TGTGCCAGCAGCTCCAGGGGAAGTGGCTCCTACGAGCAGTACTTC; d_gene: -; abundance: many; v_gene: TRBV7-8; j_gene: TRBJ2-7